These 30 T cell receptor beta chains were all obtained from the same sample, sequenced in a study of control samples from healthy donors and cancer patients. Sequenced by immunoSEQ multiplex PCR; TCRdb stores in-frame clones only, minus some. The profile covers 70,000 to 90,000 clones, with about 90% appearing a single time and 1.9% taken by the ten largest. Material: PBMCs. The receptors derive from a woman aged 60-75 years with head and neck cancer.

For this clone: The sample carries other DNA sequences with the same CDR3. The rearrangement joins TRBV5-4 to TRBJ2-5; 8 bases fit TRBD1. The CDR3 consists of 16 residues. Per the germline V gene, CDR1 is SGHNT and CDR2 is YYREEE (reference sequence). The V gene end was trimmed by 4 bases and the J gene end by 9 bases; junction bases not matched to a gene: 17. The CDR3 coding sequence is TGTGCCAGCAGCACTGCAGGGGGCGCAGGGGTTCGGGCCCAGTACTTC. The encoded protein is CASSTAGGAGVRAQYF.

The V gene is TRBV7-2, the J gene TRBJ2-7; TRBD2 might be the D (5 bases). Trimming removed 7 bases at V and 1 base at J, with 14 bases between. The CDR3 extends over 14 amino acids. The germline CDR1 and CDR2 sequences are SGHTA and FQGNSA. In nucleotides, the CDR3 is TGTGCCAGCACCCCAAGGGTAGCGTCCTACGAGCAGTACTTC. It specifies CASTPRVASYEQYF.

This clone came up a few times. The chain employs TRBV7-3 and TRBJ2-1; the match to TRBD2 covers 11 bases. CDR1 SGHTA and CDR2 FQGTGA come from the germline V gene. The junction had 6 bases not matched to a gene; V was cut back by 5 bases and J by 6 bases. The CDR3 loop spans 15 amino acids. This chain's CDR3 is CASSVAGGEGNEQFF. The CDR3 DNA is TGTGCCAGCAGCGTAGCGGGAGGGGAGGGCAATGAGCAGTTCTTC.

In its sample, this clone was seen once. This chain's CDR3 is CASSQVVNTEAFF. The DNA of the CDR3 is TGTGCCAGCAGCCAGGTAGTGAACACTGAAGCTTTCTTT. The chain couples TRBV7-6 to TRBJ1-1, with unresolved D. V was trimmed by 5 bases and J by 0 bases, leaving 7 bases between them. The CDR3 contains 13 residues. Germline V gives CDR1 SGHVS, CDR2 FNYEAQ.

Only a few counts were recorded for this clone. The chain is built from TRBV11-3 and TRBJ1-3; no definite D call. CDR3 size: 13 residues. Looked up from germline, CDR1 is SGHNT and CDR2 is YENEEA. The V end was cut by 1 base, the J end by 0 bases, with 1 base between. The CDR3 is CASSLGSGNTIYF. The CDR3 DNA reads as TGTGCCAGCAGCTTAGGCTCTGGAAACACCATATATTTT. Filled out from reference TRBV11-3 and TRBJ1-3, the complete variable domain reads EAGVVQSPRYKIIEKKQPVAFWCNPISGHNTLYWYLQNLGQGPELLIRYENEEAVDDSQLPKDRFSAERLKGVDSTLKIQPAELGDSAVYLCASSLGSGNTIYFGEGSWLTVV.

The chain recombines TRBV5-4 with TRBJ2-5; D perhaps matches TRBD1 (6 bases). V shed 0 bases and J shed 5 bases, with 8 bases lying between them. The germline V gene has CDR1 SGHNT and CDR2 YYREEE (reference sequence). This CDR3 spans 13 amino acids. In nucleotides, the CDR3 is TGTGCCAGCAGCTTGGACAGGGTGGAGACCCAGTACTTC. Translation: CASSLDRVETQYF.

The chain employs TRBV3-1 (or the pseudogene TRBV3-2) and TRBJ2-7; no firm D call. Trimming took off 5 bases at V and 3 bases at J, with 5 bases between the two ends. The CDR3 is 11 amino acids. Per germline, CDR1 LGHDT and CDR2 YNNKEL (reference sequence). The chain's CDR3 is CASSTSYEQYF. Here the CDR3 DNA reads TGTGCCAGCAGCACAAGCTACGAGCAGTACTTC.

On this clone: The sample carries other DNA sequences with the same CDR3. The chain employs TRBV7-9 and TRBJ2-7, with 7 positions matching TRBD1. The germline CDR1 and CDR2 sequences are SEHNR and FQNEAQ (reference sequence). With 6 bases clipped from V and 3 bases from J, the junction kept 8 bases outside the gene matches. The CDR3 contains 14 residues. CDR3 sequence: CASSGTVSSYEQYF. The CDR3, as DNA: TGTGCCAGCAGTGGGACAGTATCGAGCTACGAGCAGTACTTC.

The genes are TRBV30 and TRBJ1-6; possibly TRBD1 for D (5 bases). V lost 0 bases to trimming and J lost 3 bases, with 15 bases between them. Germline-derived CDR1 and CDR2 are GTSNPN and SVGIG (reference sequence). This CDR3 spans 17 amino acids. The CDR3: CAWSVPRDRGYNSPLHF. As DNA, the CDR3 is TGTGCCTGGAGTGTACCCCGAGACAGAGGCTATAATTCACCCCTCCACTTT.

The chain recombines TRBV6-5 with TRBJ2-1; TRBD1 matches 7 bases. Germline CDR1 is MNHEY and CDR2 is SVGAGI. The length of the CDR3 is 15 residues. Trimming removed 0 bases from V and 6 bases from J; junction bases left unmatched: 5. DNA for the CDR3: TGTGCCAGCAGTTACTCGAGGACAGGTGCCAATGAGCAGTTCTTC. Residues: CASSYSRTGANEQFF.

The V gene is TRBV4-2, the J gene TRBJ2-7; 11 bases align to TRBD1. With V trimmed by 1 base and J by 0 bases, 17 bases remained unmatched. The germline gives CDR1 LGHNA, CDR2 YNFKEQ. This CDR3 region has 21 residues. The CDR3 reads CASSQAQKDRGRMHSSYEQYF. The CDR3 DNA is TGTGCCAGCAGCCAAGCCCAAAAGGACAGGGGGCGGATGCATTCCTCCTACGAGCAGTACTTC.

The chain recombines TRBV19 with TRBJ2-5; D is unclear. Germline loops: CDR1 LNHDA, CDR2 SQIVND (reference sequence). Trimming pared 3 bases from V and 1 base from J, leaving 6 bases between. The CDR3 loop spans 13 amino acids. The CDR3 DNA follows: TGTGCCAGTAGTATCGCTGTCCAAGAGACCCAGTACTTC. Amino acids: CASSIAVQETQYF.

This chain joins TRBV28 and TRBJ2-1; 7 bases agree with TRBD2. Unmatched junction bases numbered 5, after V lost 4 bases and J lost 5 bases. The CDR3 loop spans 14 amino acids. CDR1 is MDHEN and CDR2 is SYDVKM in the germline V gene. The CDR3 sequence: CASSSGTIHNEQFF. CDR3 in DNA: TGTGCCAGCAGTTCAGGGACTATCCACAATGAGCAGTTCTTC. Full variable domain (outside the CDR3, taken from reference TRBV28 and TRBJ2-1): DVKVTQSSRYLVKRTGEKVFLECVQDMDHENMFWYRQDPGLGLRLIYFSYDVKMKEKGDIPEGYSVSREKKERFSLILESASTNQTSMYLCASSSGTIHNEQFFGPGTRLTVL.

The V call is TRBV29-1, the J call TRBJ2-7, with 9 bases that match TRBD1. This CDR3 is built from 13 residues. Trimming cost V 3 bases and J 4 bases; bases outside gene matches: 4. Germline CDR1 and CDR2: SQVTM and ANQGSEA. This CDR3 is CSVDGTGLYEQYF. The CDR3 bases are TGCAGCGTTGATGGGACAGGGCTTTACGAGCAGTACTTC.

The V gene is TRBV7-8, the J gene TRBJ2-7; 10 bases agree with TRBD2. The CDR3 is 16 amino acids. With V trimmed by 4 bases and J by 5 bases, 11 bases remained unmatched. Germline lookup yields CDR1 SGHVS and CDR2 FQNEAQ. This chain's CDR3 is CASSSKPGLAWNEQYF. The CDR3 region has the DNA TGTGCCAGCAGCTCAAAACCGGGACTAGCGTGGAACGAGCAGTACTTC.

The chain couples TRBV25-1 to TRBJ2-7; TRBD1 matches at 7 bases. Germline values: CDR1 MGHDK, CDR2 SYGVNS. CDR3 length: 14 amino acids. V was clipped by 4 bases and J by 4 bases; unmatched bases: 7. This CDR3 is CASSVRTGTYEQYF. The DNA for the CDR3 is TGTGCCAGCAGTGTAAGGACAGGAACTTACGAGCAGTACTTC.

V gene TRBV18 combines with J gene TRBJ1-5; TRBD1 is a possible D gene (5 bases). Deletions cut 3 bases from V and 0 bases from J, with 9 bases between. Per the germline V gene, CDR1 is KGHSH and CDR2 is LQKENI. The CDR3 is 15 amino acids. As DNA, the CDR3 is TGTGCCAGCTCACCGGGACTTTATAGCAATCAGCCCCAGCATTTT. Translating it yields CASSPGLYSNQPQHF.

The J gene is TRBJ2-7, the V gene TRBV19; TRBD1 agrees at 8 bases. The trim removed 4 bases at V and 4 bases at J, leaving 6 bases unmatched. Looked up from germline, CDR1 is LNHDA and CDR2 is SQIVND (reference sequence). The CDR3 is made up of 14 amino acids. CDR3 bases: TGTGCCAGTAGTACAAGGACAGGGTATTACGAGCAGTACTTC. Translation: CASSTRTGYYEQYF.

The V call is TRBV19, the J call TRBJ2-1; 11 bases map to TRBD2. The CDR3 is made up of 18 amino acids. Looked up from germline, CDR1 is LNHDA and CDR2 is SQIVND (reference sequence). J lost 9 bases, V lost 2 bases, and 15 bases had no gene match. CDR3 region: CASSISEYVAGGLGEQFF. The CDR3, as DNA: TGTGCCAGTAGTATAAGCGAGTATGTAGCGGGAGGGCTCGGTGAGCAGTTCTTC. The whole variable domain, filled in from reference TRBV19 and TRBJ2-1, reads DGGITQSPKYLFRKEGQNVTLSCEQNLNHDAMYWYRQDPGQGLRLIYYSQIVNDFQKGDIAEGYSVSREKKESFPLTVTSAQKNPTAFYLCASSISEYVAGGLGEQFFGPGTRLTVL.

J is TRBJ2-5 and V is TRBV5-1, with no clear D. V lost 0 bases and J 4 bases, leaving 13 bases between the germline ends. CDR3 size: 15 residues. In germline, CDR1 is SGHRS, CDR2 YFSETQ. The DNA for the CDR3 is TGCGCCAGCAGCTTGGGTATGGGGTCGGGAGAGACCCAGTACTTC. Amino acids: CASSLGMGSGETQYF. The whole variable domain, filled in from reference TRBV5-1 and TRBJ2-5, reads KAGVTQTPRYLIKTRGQQVTLSCSPISGHRSVSWYQQTPGQGLQFLFEYFSETQRNKGNFPGRFSGRQFSNSRSEMNVSTLELGDSALYLCASSLGMGSGETQYFGPGTRLLVL.

This chain connects TRBV19 to TRBJ1-1, with D maybe TRBD1 (6 bases). The CDR3 extends over 15 amino acids. Germline assignment: CDR1 LNHDA and CDR2 SQIVND (reference sequence). The V end was cut by 0 bases, the J end by 1 base, with 9 bases between. The CDR3 loop is CASSIEGGSNTEAFF. CDR3 DNA sequence: TGTGCCAGTAGTATAGAAGGGGGTTCGAACACTGAAGCTTTCTTT.

The rearrangement joins TRBV28 to TRBJ2-1; D not resolved. Trimming pared 2 bases from V and 10 bases from J, leaving 9 bases between. Germline CDR1 is MDHEN and CDR2 is SYDVKM. The CDR3 runs to 12 residues. CDR3 sequence: CASSLRPGEQFF. For the CDR3, the DNA is TGTGCCAGCAGTTTACGACCCGGGGAGCAGTTCTTC.

Comment on this clone: Mismatch with germline at one junction end may stem from a read error. V and J are TRBV7-7 and TRBJ2-1, with D possibly matching TRBD2 (6 bases). CDR1 and CDR2 (germline): SSHAT, FNYEAQ (reference sequence). This CDR3 contains 17 residues. CDR3 residues: CASSLEPGGKGYNEQFF. The CDR3 DNA reads as TGTGCTAGCAGCTTAGAACCCGGCGGGAAAGGATACAATGAGCAGTTCTTC. The full variable domain, its missing parts supplied by reference TRBV7-7 and TRBJ2-1, is GAGVSQSPRYKVTKRGQDVTLRCDPISSHATLYWYQQALGQGPEFLTYFNYEAQPDKSGLPSDRFSAERPEGSISTLTIQRTEQRDSAMYRCASSLEPGGKGYNEQFFGPGTRLTVL.

The rearrangement links TRBV5-5 to TRBJ2-2, with TRBD2 matching 7 bases. Looked up from germline, CDR1 is SGHKS and CDR2 is YYEKEE (reference sequence). V was pared by 0 bases and J by 2 bases, with 4 bases of the junction left unmatched. There are 16 residues in the CDR3. The CDR3 nucleotides read TGTGCCAGCAGCTTGGAAGCGGGAAAAAACACCGGGGAGCTGTTTTTT. It codes for CASSLEAGKNTGELFF.

This chain links TRBV5-1 with TRBJ1-5, with D tentatively TRBD1 (5 bases). The CDR3 is made up of 15 amino acids. Germline CDR1 and CDR2: SGHRS and YFSETQ. Trimming pared 4 bases from V and 2 bases from J, leaving 13 bases between. CDR3 in amino acids: CASSQGPGGNQPQHF. DNA for the CDR3: TGCGCCAGCAGCCAGGGTCCTGGGGGCAATCAGCCCCAGCATTTT.

The chain couples TRBV30 to TRBJ2-7; the D gene is possibly TRBD1 (6 bases). V lost 3 bases and J lost 7, with 16 bases in between. Germline loops: CDR1 GTSNPN, CDR2 SVGIG (reference sequence). This CDR3 has 13 amino acids. CDR3 sequence reads: CAWRDSAHGEQYF. The CDR3 DNA reads as TGTGCCTGGAGGGACAGCGCACATGGGGAGCAGTACTTC.

The V gene is TRBV3-1 (or the pseudogene TRBV3-2), the J gene TRBJ1-1; 8 nucleotides line up with TRBD1. This CDR3 contains 15 residues. Per germline, CDR1 LGHDT and CDR2 YNNKEL (reference sequence). Trimming at V came to 4 bases and at J to 4 bases, leaving 8 bases not matched to a gene. The CDR3 reads CASSRMDRDLTEAFF. In DNA, the CDR3 is TGTGCCAGCAGCCGAATGGACAGGGACCTCACTGAAGCTTTCTTT.

The CDR3 region has the DNA TGTGCCAGCACCTACAGGGGACCCCATCAGCCCCAGCATTTT. Translated, it gives CASTYRGPHQPQHF. The J gene is TRBJ1-5, the V gene TRBV6-6; TRBD1 matches 7 bases. The germline V gene encodes CDR1 MNHNY and CDR2 SVGAGI (reference sequence). The CDR3 contains 14 residues. J was trimmed by 5 bases and V by 7 bases; bases with no gene match: 8.

DNA of the CDR3: TGTGCCAGCAGCCTGGGATCCCGACAGGGAACCACTGAAGCTTTCTTT. This encodes CASSLGSRQGTTEAFF. The V call is TRBV5-6, the J call TRBJ1-1; 7 bases map to TRBD1. CDR1 is SGHDT and CDR2 is YYEEEE in the germline V gene. This CDR3 contains 16 residues. V lost 4 bases and J lost 4; bases outside the gene matches: 13.

This sequence joins TRBV28 and TRBJ2-1; TRBD2 aligns across 11 bases. The CDR3 has 15 residues. Germline V lookup: CDR1 MDHEN, CDR2 SYDVKM. The ends lost 5 bases at V and 2 bases at J; junction bases unmatched: 2. The CDR3 sequence is CASSQTSGTYNEQFF. The CDR3 DNA reads TGTGCCAGCAGTCAGACTAGCGGGACCTACAATGAGCAGTTCTTC.